This is a list of T cell receptor beta chains from one sample in a study of T cell responses to AZD1222 COVID-19 vaccine. The table came from immunoSEQ multiplex PCR; TCRdb's copy has only in-frame clones and leaves some out. In the table there are over 150,000 clones, under 95% of which are singletons. The source was peripheral blood, collected 28 days after the second AZD1222 dose. These receptor sequences come from an adult who received the AZD1222 COVID-19 vaccine. Both conserved end residues are part of each CDR3. D genes are given only for firm matches. Expanded clones get a size class; other rows say once, few or many, or leave the size out.

J,V,D,size,CDR3,DNA
TRBJ1-2,TRBV5-1,NA,NA,CASRGDSLLNYGYTF,TGCGCCAGCAGGGGAGACAGCCTTCTTAACTATGGCTACACCTTC
TRBJ2-3,TRBV3-1/TRBV3-2,NA,NA,CASSQDRAGWEYF,TGTGCCAGCAGCCAAGATAGGGCGGGATGGGAGTATTTT
TRBJ1-5,TRBV19,TRBD1,NA,CASNLRGQGISPSQPQHF,TGTGCCAGCAACCTCCGCGGACAGGGTATATCACCCAGTCAGCCCCAGCATTTT
TRBJ2-7,TRBV5-4,NA,once,CASSLGAGGFSYEQYF,TGTGCCAGCAGCTTGGGAGCGGGCGGCTTTTCCTACGAGCAGTACTTC
TRBJ1-6,TRBV6-5,NA,NA,CATAAFSYSPLHF,TGTGCCACCGCAGCGTTCTCTTATTCACCCCTCCACTTT
TRBJ2-2,TRBV6-1,NA,NA,CASSGSRGAGHLLGGELFF,TGTGCCAGCAGTGGGTCCCGAGGAGCGGGACACCTCCTAGGGGGGGAGCTGTTTTTT
TRBJ1-6,TRBV19,TRBD1,NA,CASREGQGARPPLHF,TGTGCCAGTAGGGAGGGACAGGGGGCAAGGCCACCCCTCCACTTT
TRBJ2-1,TRBV6-5,NA,NA,CASDDGVPYNEQFF,TGTGCCAGCGATGACGGGGTCCCCTACAATGAGCAGTTCTTC
TRBJ1-1,TRBV6-5,TRBD1,NA,CASIRTGLEAFF,TGTGCCAGCATAAGGACAGGGCTTGAAGCTTTCTTT
TRBJ1-1,TRBV7-9,TRBD1,NA,CASSSTRTGGVEAFF,TGTGCCAGCAGCTCCACCCGGACAGGGGGCGTTGAAGCTTTCTTT
TRBJ1-1,TRBV28,NA,NA,CASSLGGPGEGNTEAFF,TGTGCCAGCAGCCTAGGGGGTCCGGGCGAGGGGAACACTGAAGCTTTCTTT
TRBJ1-2,TRBV7-9,NA,NA,CASSRLPTGSRRDYGYTF,TGTGCCAGCAGCCGTCTTCCCACAGGTAGCCGAAGAGACTATGGCTACACCTTC
TRBJ1-5,TRBV18,NA,NA,CASSPSDQPQHF,TGTGCCAGCTCACCTTCCGATCAGCCCCAGCATTTT
TRBJ2-1,TRBV27,NA,NA,CASSLINTGYSYNEQFF,TGTGCCAGCAGCCTAATAAATACAGGTTACTCCTACAATGAGCAGTTCTTC
TRBJ2-3,TRBV25-1,NA,NA,CASKGEKSTDTQYF,TGTGCCAGCAAGGGGGAGAAGAGCACAGATACGCAGTATTTT
TRBJ1-2,TRBV29-1,NA,once,CSVERLGGYTF,TGCAGCGTTGAAAGACTAGGGGGCTACACCTTC
TRBJ2-7,TRBV11-2,TRBD2,NA,CASSRGTSGALYEQYF,TGTGCCAGCAGCCGGGGAACTAGCGGGGCCCTTTACGAGCAGTACTTC
TRBJ1-1,TRBV9,NA,NA,CASSVEGSWNTEAFF,TGTGCCAGCAGCGTAGAGGGAAGTTGGAACACTGAAGCTTTCTTT
TRBJ1-4,TRBV27,NA,once,CASSSGVTNEKLFF,TGTGCCAGCAGTTCGGGGGTAACTAATGAAAAACTGTTTTTT
TRBJ2-1,TRBV10-1,NA,NA,CASSESSWEQFF,TGCGCCAGCAGTGAGAGTAGCTGGGAGCAGTTCTTC